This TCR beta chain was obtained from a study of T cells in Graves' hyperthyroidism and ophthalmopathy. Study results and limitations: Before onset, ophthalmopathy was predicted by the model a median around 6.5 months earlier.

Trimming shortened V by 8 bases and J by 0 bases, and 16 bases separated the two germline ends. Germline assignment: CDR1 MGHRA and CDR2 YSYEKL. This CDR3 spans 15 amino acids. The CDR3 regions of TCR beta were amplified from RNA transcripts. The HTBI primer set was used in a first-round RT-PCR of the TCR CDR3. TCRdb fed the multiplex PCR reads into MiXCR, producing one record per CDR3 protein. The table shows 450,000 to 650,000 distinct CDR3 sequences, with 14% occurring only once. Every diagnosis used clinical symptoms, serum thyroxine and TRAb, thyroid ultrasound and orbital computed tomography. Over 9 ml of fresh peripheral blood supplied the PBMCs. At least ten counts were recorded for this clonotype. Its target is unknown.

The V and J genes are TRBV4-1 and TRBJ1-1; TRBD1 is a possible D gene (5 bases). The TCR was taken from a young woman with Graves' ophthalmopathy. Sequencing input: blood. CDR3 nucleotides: TGCGCCAGCTCGCAGAGGGGTCGGGTGAACACTGAAGCTTTCTTT. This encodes CASSQRGRVNTEAFF.